This T cell receptor beta chain was obtained from a study of OX40 agonist ivuxolimab in advanced cancers. Study-wide findings and caveats: Expanded clones were, on average, more numerous in CD8+ T cells than in CD4+. Antigens targeted by the expanded peripheral T cells were not determined.

Drawing of blood for sampling happened at baseline, at cycle 4 day 1, and at cycle 7 day 1. Clones were read by immunoSEQ multiplex PCR, and TCRdb kept only the in-frame ones, dropping some. Counted here are about 55,000 clones, 80% occurring once; the ten biggest clones make up 3.5% to 5.5%. Details on this clone: Its antigen is not known.

The germline gives CDR1 MGHRA, CDR2 YSYEKL. The CDR3 runs to 16 residues. The V gene lost 4 bases and the J gene lost 0 bases, with 13 bases spanning the gap. The chain recombines TRBV4-1 with TRBJ2-4; TRBD1 is a possible D gene (5 bases). Sequenced material: CD4+ or CD8+ T cells sorted from blood, taken in a trial of the OX40 agonist ivuxolimab. The receptor was isolated from an adult with an advanced solid tumor such as melanoma, head and neck, liver or kidney cancer. DNA of the CDR3: TGCGCCAGCAGCCTAGGACACCTCTTAGCCAAAAACATTCAGTACTTC. Translated: CASSLGHLLAKNIQYF.